One and the same sample provided the 6 T cell receptor beta chains below, sequenced in a study of blood T cell repertoires in acute mononucleosis. Study findings and constraints: GLC-BM selection appeared to involve both TCR alpha and beta chains.

Time point here: convalescence about 6 months (5-8 months) after acute presentation (visit 7). The assay was immunoSEQ multiplex PCR, and TCRdb's table has in-frame clones only and misses some. The table lists thousands of clones, 25% of them singletons, with roughly 50% in the top ten. This sample comprised EBV GLC epitope tetramer+ CD8+ T cells sorted from PBMCs, obtained during convalescence from infectious mononucleosis. The subset: CD8 T cells binding tetramer with EBV BMLF1 280-288 peptide (GLC-BM). These receptors all come from a woman between 18 and 30 years old with infectious mononucleosis caused by EBV.

Points on this clone: It differs at one base from a far larger clone, so likely a read error. The chain uses TRBV14 and TRBJ2-3; unclear D gene. Per the germline V gene, CDR1 is SGHDN and CDR2 is FVKESK. This CDR3 has 13 residues. V was pared by 2 bases and J by 8 bases, with 11 bases between. Here the CDR3 reads CASSQSRGGTQYF. Here the CDR3 DNA reads TGTGCCAGCAGCCAATCTCGCGGCGGTACGCAGTATTTT.

This clone was observed a single time. V usage is TRBV27 and J usage is TRBJ2-3, with 9 bases lining up with TRBD2. The germline gives CDR1 MNHEY, CDR2 SMNVEV (reference sequence). The CDR3 extends over 13 amino acids. V dropped 8 bases and J dropped 6; count of bases not matched to a gene: 6. CDR3 amino acids: CASQVAGGDTQYF. The CDR3 nucleotides are TGTGCCAGCCAAGTGGCGGGGGGGGATACGCAGTATTTT.

This clone has only a few counts. A far larger clone is a single base away, which makes a read error likely. This same CDR3 is encoded by further DNA sequences in the sample. The gene calls are TRBV2 and TRBJ2-2, with D possibly matching TRBD1 (6 bases). The germline V gene encodes CDR1 SNHLY and CDR2 FYNNEI. V gave up 6 bases and J gave up 6 bases, with 17 bases separating them. This CDR3 is built from 15 residues. The CDR3 region is CASSEGDIAPGELFF. CDR3 DNA: TGTGCCAGCAGCGAGGGGGACATCGCCCCCGGGGAGCTGTTTTTT.

This clone occurred a few times. This sequence is one base from a far larger clone and is likely a read error. Other DNA sequences of this sample code for an identical CDR3. This rearrangement joins TRBV29-1 to TRBJ1-4; D is ambiguous. Germline CDR1 and CDR2: SQVTM and ANQGSEA. Deletions cut 4 bases from V and 1 base from J, with 10 bases between. The CDR3 has 14 amino acids. The CDR3 protein is CSVGSGVTNEKLFF. CDR3 nucleotides: TGCAGCGTTGGGTCCGGGGTAACTAATGAAAAACTGTTTTTT.

Only a few counts were recorded for this clone. J is TRBJ1-3 and V is TRBV29-1; D remains unclear. This CDR3 comprises 11 residues. V lost 7 bases, J lost 4 bases, and 8 bases lay in between. The V gene's germline CDR1 is SQVTM and CDR2 ANQGSEA. The CDR3 spells CSASDGNTIYF. CDR3 sequence (DNA): TGCAGCGCGTCGGACGGAAACACCATATATTTT.

Notes on this clone: Only one base separates this from a far larger clonotype, so it likely reflects a read error. The chain employs TRBV6-5 and TRBJ2-5; 7 bases agree with TRBD2. CDR3 size: 12 residues. Germline CDR1 and CDR2: MNHEY and SVGAGI. Trimming at V came to 9 bases and at J to 4 bases, leaving 5 bases not matched to a gene. This CDR3 is CARTTGGETQYF. CDR3 bases: TGTGCCAGGACGACGGGAGGAGAGACCCAGTACTTC.